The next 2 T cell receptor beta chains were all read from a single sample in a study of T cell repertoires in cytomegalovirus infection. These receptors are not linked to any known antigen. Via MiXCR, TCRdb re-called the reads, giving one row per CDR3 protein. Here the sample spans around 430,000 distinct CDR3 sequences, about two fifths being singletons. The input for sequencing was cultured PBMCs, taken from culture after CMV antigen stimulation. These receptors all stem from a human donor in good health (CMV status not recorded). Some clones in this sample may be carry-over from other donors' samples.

CDR3 in amino acids: CASSFGIGPYEQYF. DNA for the CDR3: TGTGCCAGCAGTTTCGGGATTGGACCGTACGAGCAGTACTTC. V is TRBV28 and J is TRBJ2-7; perhaps TRBD2 as D (5 bases). The germline CDR1 and CDR2 sequences are MDHEN and SYDVKM. The V end lost 3 bases, the J end lost 4 bases, and 13 bases lay between the germline ends. There are 14 residues in the CDR3. Drawing the rest from reference TRBV28 and TRBJ2-7, the complete variable domain is DVKVTQSSRYLVKRTGEKVFLECVQDMDHENMFWYRQDPGLGLRLIYFSYDVKMKEKGDIPEGYSVSREKKERFSLILESASTNQTSMYLCASSFGIGPYEQYFGPGTRLTVT.

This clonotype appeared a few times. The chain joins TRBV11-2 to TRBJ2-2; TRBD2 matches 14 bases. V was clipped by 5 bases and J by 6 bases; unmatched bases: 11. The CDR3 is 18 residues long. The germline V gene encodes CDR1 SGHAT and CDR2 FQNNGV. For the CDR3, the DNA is TGTGCCAGCAGCCTAAGGACTAGCGGGGGGTACTTTGCCGGGGAGCTGTTTTTT. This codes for CASSLRTSGGYFAGELFF.